Shown below are 3 T cell receptor beta chains from a single sample sequenced in a study of T-cell reconstitution after alpha-beta-depleted transplantation in children. Preparation of the TCRbeta library was carried out with unique molecular identifiers. MiXCR was run by TCRdb on the PCR reads, yielding one entry per CDR3 protein. The profile shows about 110,000 distinct CDR3 sequences, 5.5% to 7% of them singletons. This specimen consisted of PBMCs, mostly from graft donor cells, obtained 360 days after TCRalphabeta/CD19-depleted stem cell transplant. The receptors originated from a male patient between 2 and 9 years old who had a stem cell transplant for acute lymphoblastic leukemia, so the T cells may come from the graft donor.

The chain has TRBV27 and TRBJ2-3, with TRBD2 identical over 12 bases. CDR1 is MNHEY and CDR2 is SMNVEV in the germline V gene (reference sequence). This CDR3 comprises 16 residues. The J segment lost 2 bases and the V segment lost 5 bases, leaving 5 bases of the junction unmatched. CDR3 coding DNA: TGTGCCAGCAGTATCCTAGCGGGGGGGCCCACAGATACGCAGTATTTT. Residues: CASSILAGGPTDTQYF.

Many counts were recorded for this clonotype. The chain joins TRBV12-3 or TRBV12-4 to TRBJ2-3; D unresolved. V was clipped by 7 bases and J by 2 bases, with 10 bases between them. The CDR3 spans 13 residues. In nucleotides, the CDR3 is TGTGCCAGCAACCGACTCGCCACAGATACGCAGTATTTT. It specifies CASNRLATDTQYF.

Only a few counts were recorded for this clonotype. The chain's CDR3 is CASSLYLAGGSFTDTQYF. In nucleotides, the CDR3 is TGTGCCAGCAGTTTATATCTAGCGGGGGGGTCTTTCACAGATACGCAGTATTTT. V and J are TRBV27 and TRBJ2-3; 12 nucleotides agree with TRBD2. This CDR3 is built from 18 residues. The germline V gene encodes CDR1 MNHEY and CDR2 SMNVEV (reference sequence). V was clipped by 1 base and J by 2 bases; unmatched bases: 7.